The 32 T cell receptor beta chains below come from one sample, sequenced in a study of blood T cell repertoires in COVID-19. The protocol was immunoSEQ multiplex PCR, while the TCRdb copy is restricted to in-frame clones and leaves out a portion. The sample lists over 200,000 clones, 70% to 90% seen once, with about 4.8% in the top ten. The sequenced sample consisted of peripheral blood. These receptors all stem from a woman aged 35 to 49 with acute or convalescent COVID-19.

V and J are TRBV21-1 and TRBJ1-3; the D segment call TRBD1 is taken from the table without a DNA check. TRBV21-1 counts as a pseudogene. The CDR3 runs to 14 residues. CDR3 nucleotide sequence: TGTGCCAGCAGCGCCCGCAGTCCAGGAAACACCATATATTTT. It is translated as CASSARSPGNTIYF.

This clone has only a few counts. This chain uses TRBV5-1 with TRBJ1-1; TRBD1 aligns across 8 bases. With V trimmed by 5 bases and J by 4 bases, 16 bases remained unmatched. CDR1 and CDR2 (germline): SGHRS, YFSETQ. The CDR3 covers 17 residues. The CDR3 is CASSSTPGTGRGTEAFF. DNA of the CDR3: TGCGCCAGCAGTTCCACTCCTGGGACAGGCCGGGGCACTGAAGCTTTCTTT.

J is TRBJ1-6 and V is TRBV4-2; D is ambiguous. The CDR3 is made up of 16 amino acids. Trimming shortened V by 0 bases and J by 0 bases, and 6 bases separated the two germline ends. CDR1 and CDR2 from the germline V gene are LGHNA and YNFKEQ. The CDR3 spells CASSQDGGSYNSPLHF. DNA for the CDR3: TGTGCCAGCAGCCAAGACGGTGGCTCCTATAATTCACCCCTCCACTTT.

The CDR3 region is CASSSESGGYTF. CDR3 coding DNA: TGTGCCAGCTCCTCAGAGTCGGGTGGCTACACCTTC. The rearrangement uses TRBV18 and TRBJ1-2; no reliable D call. This CDR3 spans 12 amino acids. CDR1 and CDR2 (germline): KGHSH, LQKENI. V gave up 6 bases and J gave up 7 bases, with 12 bases separating them.

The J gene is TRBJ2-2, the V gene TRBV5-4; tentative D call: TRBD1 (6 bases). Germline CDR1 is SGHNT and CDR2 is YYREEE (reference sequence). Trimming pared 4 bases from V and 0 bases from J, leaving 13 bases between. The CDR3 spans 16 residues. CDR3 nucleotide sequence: TGTGCCAGCAGCCGGCCGACAGGATCGAACACCGGGGAGCTGTTTTTT. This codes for CASSRPTGSNTGELFF.

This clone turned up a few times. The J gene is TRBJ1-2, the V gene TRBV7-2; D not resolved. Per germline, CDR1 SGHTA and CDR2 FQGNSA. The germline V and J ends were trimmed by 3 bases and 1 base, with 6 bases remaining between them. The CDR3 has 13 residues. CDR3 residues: CASSFDINYGYTF. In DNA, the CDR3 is TGTGCCAGCAGCTTTGACATTAACTATGGCTACACCTTC.

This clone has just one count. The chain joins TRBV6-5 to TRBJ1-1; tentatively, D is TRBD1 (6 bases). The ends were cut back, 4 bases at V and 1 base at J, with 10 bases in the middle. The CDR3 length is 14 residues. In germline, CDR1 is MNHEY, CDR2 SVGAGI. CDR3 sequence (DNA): TGTGCCAGCAGTTGGCTACAGGGGAACACTGAAGCTTTCTTT. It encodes CASSWLQGNTEAFF.

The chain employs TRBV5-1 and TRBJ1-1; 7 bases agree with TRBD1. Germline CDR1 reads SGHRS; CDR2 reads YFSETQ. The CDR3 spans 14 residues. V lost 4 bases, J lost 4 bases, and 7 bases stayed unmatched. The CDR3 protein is CASSPLDRATEAFF. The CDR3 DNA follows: TGCGCCAGCAGCCCCCTTGACAGGGCCACTGAAGCTTTCTTT.

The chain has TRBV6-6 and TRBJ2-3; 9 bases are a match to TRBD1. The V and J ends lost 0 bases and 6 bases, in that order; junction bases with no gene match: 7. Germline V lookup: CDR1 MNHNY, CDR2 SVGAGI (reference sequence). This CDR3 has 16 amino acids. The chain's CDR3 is CASSYSFRQGGDTQYF. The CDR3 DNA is TGTGCCAGCAGTTACTCTTTCCGACAGGGGGGGGATACGCAGTATTTT.

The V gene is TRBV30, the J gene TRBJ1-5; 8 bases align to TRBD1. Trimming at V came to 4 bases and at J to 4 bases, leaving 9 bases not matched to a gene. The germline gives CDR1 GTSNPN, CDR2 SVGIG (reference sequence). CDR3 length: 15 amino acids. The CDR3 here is CAWNEDRGLNQPQHF. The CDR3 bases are TGTGCCTGGAATGAAGACAGGGGTCTGAATCAGCCCCAGCATTTT.

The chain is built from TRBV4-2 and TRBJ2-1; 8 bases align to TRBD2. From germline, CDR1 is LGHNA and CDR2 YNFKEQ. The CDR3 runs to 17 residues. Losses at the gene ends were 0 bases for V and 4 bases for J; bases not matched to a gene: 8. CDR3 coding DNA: TGTGCCAGCAGCCAAGATGATGAGCGGGGGAAGTACAATGAGCAGTTCTTC. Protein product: CASSQDDERGKYNEQFF.

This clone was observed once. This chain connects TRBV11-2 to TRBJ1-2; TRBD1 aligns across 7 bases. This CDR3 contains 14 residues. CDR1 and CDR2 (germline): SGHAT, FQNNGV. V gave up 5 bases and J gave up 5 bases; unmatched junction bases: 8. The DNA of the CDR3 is TGTGCCAGCAGCCTAAGACAGGGCGGGTATGGCTACACCTTC. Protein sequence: CASSLRQGGYGYTF.

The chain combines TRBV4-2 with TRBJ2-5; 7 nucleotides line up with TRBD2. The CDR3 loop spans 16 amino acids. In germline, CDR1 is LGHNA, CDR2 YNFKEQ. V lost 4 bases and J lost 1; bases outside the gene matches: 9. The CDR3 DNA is TGTGCCAGCAGCCCCCTTGGGGGGGGAGCCCAAGAGACCCAGTACTTC. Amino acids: CASSPLGGGAQETQYF.

Here the CDR3 DNA reads TGCAGCGTTGAAGATCCCCGAGGAAGGACTGAAGCTTTCTTT. Its translation is CSVEDPRGRTEAFF. The gene calls are TRBV29-1 and TRBJ1-1; D gene unclear. Germline CDR1 SQVTM, CDR2 ANQGSEA. V dropped 0 bases and J dropped 5 bases, with 13 bases sitting between them. This CDR3 is built from 14 residues.

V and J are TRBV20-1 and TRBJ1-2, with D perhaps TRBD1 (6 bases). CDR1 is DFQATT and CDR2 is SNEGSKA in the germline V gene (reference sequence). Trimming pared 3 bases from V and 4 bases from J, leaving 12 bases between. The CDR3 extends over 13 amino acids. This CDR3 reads CSASLGAGYGYTF. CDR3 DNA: TGCAGTGCTAGTCTGGGGGCTGGCTATGGCTACACCTTC.

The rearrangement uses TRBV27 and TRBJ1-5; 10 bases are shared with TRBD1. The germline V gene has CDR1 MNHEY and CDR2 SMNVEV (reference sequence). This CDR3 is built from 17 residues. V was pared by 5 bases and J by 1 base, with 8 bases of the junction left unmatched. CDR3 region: CASSIRQGAGSNQPQHF. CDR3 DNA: TGTGCCAGCAGTATACGACAGGGGGCAGGGAGCAATCAGCCCCAGCATTTT.

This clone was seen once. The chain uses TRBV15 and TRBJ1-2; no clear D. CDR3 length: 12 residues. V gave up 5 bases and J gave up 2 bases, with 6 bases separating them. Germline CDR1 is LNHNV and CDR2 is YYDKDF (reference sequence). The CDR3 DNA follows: TGTGCCACCAGCGAGAGGAACTATGGCTACACCTTC. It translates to CATSERNYGYTF.

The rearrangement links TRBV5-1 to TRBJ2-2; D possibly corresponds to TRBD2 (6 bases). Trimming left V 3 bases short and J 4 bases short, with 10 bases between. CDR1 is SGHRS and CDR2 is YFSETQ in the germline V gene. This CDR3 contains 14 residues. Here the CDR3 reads CASSSGETTGELFF. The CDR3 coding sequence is TGCGCCAGCAGCTCGGGGGAGACCACCGGGGAGCTGTTTTTT.

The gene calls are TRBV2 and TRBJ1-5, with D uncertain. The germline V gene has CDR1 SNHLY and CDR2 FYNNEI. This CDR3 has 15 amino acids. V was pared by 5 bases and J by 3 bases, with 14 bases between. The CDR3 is CASSLSREPNQPQHF. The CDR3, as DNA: TGTGCCAGCAGTCTAAGCCGGGAGCCCAATCAGCCCCAGCATTTT.

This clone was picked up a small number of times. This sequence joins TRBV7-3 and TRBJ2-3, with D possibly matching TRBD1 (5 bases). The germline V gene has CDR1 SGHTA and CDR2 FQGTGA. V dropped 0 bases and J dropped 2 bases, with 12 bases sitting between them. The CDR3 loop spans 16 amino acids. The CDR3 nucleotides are TGTGCCAGCAGCTTAACAGGGGCCAGAGCCACAGATACGCAGTATTTT. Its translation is CASSLTGARATDTQYF.

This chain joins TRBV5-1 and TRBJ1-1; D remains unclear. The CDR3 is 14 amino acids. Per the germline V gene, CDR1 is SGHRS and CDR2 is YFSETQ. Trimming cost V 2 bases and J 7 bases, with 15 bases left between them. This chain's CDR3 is CASSFWGGRDEAFF. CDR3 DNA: TGCGCCAGCAGCTTCTGGGGAGGGAGGGATGAAGCTTTCTTT.

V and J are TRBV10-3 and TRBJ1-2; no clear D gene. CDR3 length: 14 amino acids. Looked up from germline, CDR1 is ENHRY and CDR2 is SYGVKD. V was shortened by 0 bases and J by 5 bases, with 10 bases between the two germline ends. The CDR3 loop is CAISESEQLYGYTF. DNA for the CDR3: TGTGCCATCAGTGAGTCCGAACAGTTATATGGCTACACCTTC.

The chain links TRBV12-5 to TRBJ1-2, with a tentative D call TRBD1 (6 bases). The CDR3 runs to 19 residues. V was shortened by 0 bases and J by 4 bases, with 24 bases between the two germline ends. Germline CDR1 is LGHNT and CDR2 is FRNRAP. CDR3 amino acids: CASGLVVGPGAPSSYGYTF. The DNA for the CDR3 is TGTGCTAGTGGTTTGGTAGTCGGCCCAGGGGCCCCTTCCTCCTATGGCTACACCTTC.

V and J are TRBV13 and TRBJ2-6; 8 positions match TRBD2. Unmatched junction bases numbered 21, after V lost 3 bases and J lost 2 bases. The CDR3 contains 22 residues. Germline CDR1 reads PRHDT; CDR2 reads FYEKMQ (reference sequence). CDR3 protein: CASSFHVRSVRLAGPGANVLTF. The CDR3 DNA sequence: TGTGCCAGCAGCTTCCATGTCCGTTCCGTGAGGCTAGCGGGCCCTGGGGCCAACGTCCTGACTTTC.

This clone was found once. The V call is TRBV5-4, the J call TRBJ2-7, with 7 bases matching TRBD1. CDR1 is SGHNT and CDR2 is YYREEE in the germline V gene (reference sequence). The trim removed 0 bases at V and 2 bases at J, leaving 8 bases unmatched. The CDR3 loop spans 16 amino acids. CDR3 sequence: CASSLEGQMKPYEQYV. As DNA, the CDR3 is TGTGCCAGCAGCTTGGAGGGACAGATGAAGCCCTACGAGCAGTACGTC.

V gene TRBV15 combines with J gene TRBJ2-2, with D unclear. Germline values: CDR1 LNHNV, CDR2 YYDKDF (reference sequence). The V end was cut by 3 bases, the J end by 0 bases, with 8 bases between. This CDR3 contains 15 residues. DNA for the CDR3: TGTGCCACCAGCAGGATCAGCGCGAACACCGGGGAGCTGTTTTTT. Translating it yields CATSRISANTGELFF.

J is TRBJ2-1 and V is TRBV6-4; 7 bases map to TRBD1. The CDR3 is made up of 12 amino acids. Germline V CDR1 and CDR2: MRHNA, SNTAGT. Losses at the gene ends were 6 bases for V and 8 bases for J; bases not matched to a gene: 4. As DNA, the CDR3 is TGTGCCAGCAGCCAAGGGGGCGATGAGCAGTTCTTC. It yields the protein CASSQGGDEQFF.

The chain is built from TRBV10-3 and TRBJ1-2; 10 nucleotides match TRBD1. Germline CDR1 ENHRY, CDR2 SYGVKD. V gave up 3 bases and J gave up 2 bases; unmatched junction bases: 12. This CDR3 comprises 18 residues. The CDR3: CAISELDRGRELNYGYTF. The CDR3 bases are TGTGCCATCAGTGAACTGGACAGGGGGAGAGAATTAAACTATGGCTACACCTTC.

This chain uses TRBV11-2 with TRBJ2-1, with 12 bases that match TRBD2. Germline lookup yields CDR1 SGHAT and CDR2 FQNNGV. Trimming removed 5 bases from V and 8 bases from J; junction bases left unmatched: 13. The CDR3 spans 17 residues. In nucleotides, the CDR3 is TGTGCCAGCAGCCCTTCCGCTAGCGGGGGGGCTTGGGATGAGCAGTTCTTC. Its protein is CASSPSASGGAWDEQFF.

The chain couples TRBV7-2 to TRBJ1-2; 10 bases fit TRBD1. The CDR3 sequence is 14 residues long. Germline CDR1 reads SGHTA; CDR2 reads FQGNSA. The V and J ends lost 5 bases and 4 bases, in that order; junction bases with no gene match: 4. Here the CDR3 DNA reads TGTGCCAGCAGCCCGGGACAGGGGCGCTATGGCTACACCTTC. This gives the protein CASSPGQGRYGYTF.

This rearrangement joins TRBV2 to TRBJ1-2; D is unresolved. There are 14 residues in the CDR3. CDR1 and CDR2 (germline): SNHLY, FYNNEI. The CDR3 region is CSTTVHLANYGYTF. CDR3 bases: TGTTCCACAACTGTCCACCTTGCTAACTATGGCTACACCTTC.

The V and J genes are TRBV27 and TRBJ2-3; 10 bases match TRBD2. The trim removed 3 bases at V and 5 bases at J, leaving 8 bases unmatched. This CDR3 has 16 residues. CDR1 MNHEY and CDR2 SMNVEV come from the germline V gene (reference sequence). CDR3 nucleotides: TGTGCCAGCAGTTTTGGTGCTAGCGGGGGCGGAGATACGCAGTATTTT. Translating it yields CASSFGASGGGDTQYF.